These 8 T cell receptor beta chains share one sample of origin, sequenced in a study of T cell changes during pregnancy in multiple sclerosis. TCRdb's table, derived via immunoSEQ multiplex PCR, lists solely in-frame clones and lacks some. The repertoire holds tens of thousands of clones, with about 90% as singletons. Material: peripheral blood, obtained before pregnancy. Receptors originate from a female donor with multiple sclerosis, enrolled in a pregnancy study.

The chain uses TRBV27 and TRBJ2-2, with D possibly being TRBD1 (6 bases). Germline values: CDR1 MNHEY, CDR2 SMNVEV (reference sequence). Trimming removed 5 bases at V and 1 base at J, with 20 bases between. The CDR3 sequence is 18 residues long. The CDR3 DNA reads TGTGCCAGCAGTCTCCGCCTGGACAGCATAGGGAACACCGGGGAGCTGTTTTTT. This sequence encodes CASSLRLDSIGNTGELFF.

This rearrangement joins TRBV19 to TRBJ1-1, with D possibly TRBD1 on 6 matching bases. This CDR3 region has 16 residues. Trimming stripped 4 bases from V and 1 base from J, with 16 bases between. Germline V gene lookup returns CDR1 LNHDA and CDR2 SQIVND (reference sequence). The CDR3 nucleotides are TGTGCCAGTAGTACTGGGTCCGGGACACAGAACACTGAAGCTTTCTTT. Encoded protein: CASSTGSGTQNTEAFF.

Points on this clone: An end of the junction differs from the germline gene, which may be a read error. The chain has TRBV7-7 and TRBJ2-3; a weak D match, TRBD1 (6 bases). The CDR3 loop spans 14 amino acids. Germline V gene data show CDR1 as SSHAT and CDR2 as FNYEAQ (reference sequence). CDR3 sequence (DNA): TGTGCTAGCAGCTTAACAGGGCCCACAGATACGCAGTATTTT. Translating gives CASSLTGPTDTQYF.

The CDR3 spells CASSPPGLVVATQYF. CDR3 bases: TGTGCCAGCAGCCCCCCGGGACTAGTAGTTGCTACGCAGTATTTT. V and J are TRBV14 and TRBJ2-3; 8 nucleotides align to TRBD2. The CDR3 spans 15 residues. Looked up from germline, CDR1 is SGHDN and CDR2 is FVKESK. V shed 4 bases and J 8 bases; nucleotides not matched to a gene: 11.

The J gene is TRBJ2-3, the V gene TRBV5-1, with 10 bases matching TRBD1. Germline lookup yields CDR1 SGHRS and CDR2 YFSETQ. J gave up 10 bases and V 5 bases, and 10 bases lay outside the gene matches. This CDR3 region has 14 residues. CDR3 amino acids: CASRPGTGVSAQYF. The CDR3 nucleotides are TGCGCCAGCAGGCCGGGGACAGGGGTCTCTGCGCAGTATTTT.

The chain combines TRBV20-1 with TRBJ2-7; 7 nucleotides match TRBD2. V lost 6 bases to trimming and J lost 4 bases; unmatched junction nucleotides: 3. The CDR3 runs to 11 residues. Germline assignment: CDR1 DFQATT and CDR2 SNEGSKA (reference sequence). Here the CDR3 reads CSAMGGYEQYF. CDR3 nucleotide sequence: TGCAGTGCCATGGGAGGGTACGAGCAGTACTTC.

The V gene is TRBV10-3, the J gene TRBJ2-1; D is ambiguous. CDR3 length equals 15 residues. Germline V gives CDR1 ENHRY, CDR2 SYGVKD. The germline V and J ends were trimmed by 0 bases and 5 bases, with 11 bases remaining between them. CDR3 region: CAISESRLEHNEQFF. CDR3 DNA: TGTGCCATCAGTGAGTCGAGGCTAGAACACAATGAGCAGTTCTTC.

This clone has a handful of counts. This chain uses TRBV10-3 with TRBJ1-1; D gene uncertain. Trimming shortened V by 3 bases and J by 0 bases, and 11 bases separated the two germline ends. The CDR3 contains 15 residues. The germline V gene encodes CDR1 ENHRY and CDR2 SYGVKD. The CDR3 sequence is CAISDRQNMNTEAFF. As DNA, the CDR3 is TGTGCCATCAGTGATCGTCAAAACATGAACACTGAAGCTTTCTTT.